The 31 T cell receptor beta chains listed next were all sequenced from one sample in a study of blood T cell repertoires in COVID-19. TCRdb keeps only in-frame clones here, not all; method: immunoSEQ multiplex PCR. Of around 400,000 clones in the sample, around 92% were seen once. The sequencing input was PBMCs or T cells enriched from blood (not recorded which). These receptors all come from a woman in her thirties who had recovered from COVID-19.

The genes are TRBV5-6 and TRBJ2-2, with TRBD2 matching 10 bases. The CDR3 totals 16 residues. J was trimmed by 9 bases and V by 0 bases; bases with no gene match: 8. Per germline, CDR1 SGHDT and CDR2 YYEEEE. The CDR3 here is CASSLVPSGSIRELFF. CDR3 bases: TGTGCCAGCAGCTTGGTTCCTAGCGGGAGTATCCGGGAGCTGTTTTTT.

V gene TRBV10-3 combines with J gene TRBJ1-6; 8 bases match TRBD1. Trimming cost V 3 bases and J 7 bases; bases outside gene matches: 2. The CDR3 covers 14 residues. From germline, CDR1 is ENHRY and CDR2 SYGVKD. The CDR3 region is CAISERDRNSPLHF. The CDR3 nucleotides are TGTGCCATCAGTGAAAGGGACAGGAATTCACCCCTCCACTTT.

This clone was seen repeatedly, ten times or more. The V and J genes are TRBV7-6 and TRBJ2-7; D may be TRBD2 (6 bases). CDR3 length equals 16 residues. Deletions cut 5 bases from V and 1 base from J, with 18 bases between. Per the germline V gene, CDR1 is SGHVS and CDR2 is FNYEAQ. CDR3 in amino acids: CASSQNRGKNSYEQYF. For the CDR3, the DNA is TGTGCCAGCAGCCAAAATCGGGGGAAAAATTCCTACGAGCAGTACTTC. The whole variable domain, filled in from reference TRBV7-6 and TRBJ2-7, reads GAGVSQSPRYKVTKRGQDVALRCDPISGHVSLYWYRQALGQGPEFLTYFNYEAQQDKSGLPNDRFSAERPEGSISTLTIQRTEQRDSAMYRCASSQNRGKNSYEQYFGPGTRLTVT.

The chain carries TRBV2 and TRBJ1-2; a weak D match, TRBD1 (5 bases). This CDR3 is 15 amino acids long. Germline V CDR1 and CDR2: SNHLY, FYNNEI. Trimming stripped 3 bases from V and 4 bases from J, with 15 bases between. DNA for the CDR3: TGTGCCAGCAGTGATCGTGGGGCCCCCGGCTATGGCTACACCTTC. Protein sequence: CASSDRGAPGYGYTF.

Regarding this clone: The germline gene is not matched at one end of the junction; a read error may be the cause. The chain employs TRBV9 and TRBJ1-2, with D unresolved. This CDR3 is 15 amino acids long. Germline lookup yields CDR1 SGDLS and CDR2 YYNGEE. The CDR3 spells CASSAHPGRNFGYTF. The CDR3 DNA is TGTGCCAGCAGCGCTCATCCGGGGAGAAACTTTGGCTACACCTTC.

This chain links TRBV30 with TRBJ1-4; the match to TRBD1 covers 10 bases. The CDR3 sequence is 13 residues long. CDR1 is GTSNPN, CDR2 SVGIG, per germline (reference sequence). The CDR3 is CAVKGTGDEKLFF. CDR3 nucleotide sequence: TGTGCTGTCAAAGGGACAGGGGATGAAAAACTGTTTTTT.

V gene TRBV7-9 combines with J gene TRBJ1-3; tentatively, D is TRBD1 (5 bases). The CDR3 contains 17 residues. Trimming stripped 5 bases from V and 2 bases from J, with 19 bases between. Germline V gene data show CDR1 as SEHNR and CDR2 as FQNEAQ (reference sequence). The CDR3 nucleotides read TGTGCCAGCAGCCCGACGGCGGTGGGGGGGGCTGGAAACACCATATATTTT. It yields the protein CASSPTAVGGAGNTIYF.

This clone was seen just once. The rearrangement links TRBV18 to TRBJ1-2; 7 bases agree with TRBD1. J lost 8 bases, V lost 5 bases, and 11 bases had no gene match. The CDR3 runs 14 residues. Germline CDR1 reads KGHSH; CDR2 reads LQKENI. DNA for the CDR3: TGTGCCAGCTCAAATCAGGGGGGCGCGCAAGGCTACACCTTC. Encoded protein: CASSNQGGAQGYTF.

The CDR3 coding sequence is TGCGCCAGCAGCGAATACAGGGTTACTAATGAAAAACTGTTTTTT. It translates to CASSEYRVTNEKLFF. The genes are TRBV5-1 and TRBJ1-4, with a possible D match to TRBD1 (6 bases). This CDR3 spans 15 amino acids. V lost 4 bases to trimming and J lost 2 bases, with 12 bases between them. Germline CDR1 and CDR2: SGHRS and YFSETQ.

The sample holds a few counts of this clone. The chain employs TRBV7-3 and TRBJ1-6, with D hard to call. Germline V gene sequence: CDR1 SGHTA, CDR2 FQGTGA. The CDR3 has 15 residues. Trimming cost V 4 bases and J 8 bases, with 15 bases left between them. The CDR3 DNA reads TGTGCCAGCAGCTCAACGACGGGGTTCCATTCACCCCTCCACTTT. Translation gives CASSSTTGFHSPLHF.

V and J are TRBV19 and TRBJ2-2; 9 bases line up with TRBD2. The germline V gene has CDR1 LNHDA and CDR2 SQIVND (reference sequence). J lost 6 bases, V lost 11 bases, and 4 bases had no gene match. The CDR3 is 12 amino acids. The CDR3 region is CASQRGAGELFF. The DNA for the CDR3 is TGTGCCTCCCAGCGGGGGGCCGGGGAGCTGTTTTTT.

This chain joins TRBV5-4 and TRBJ2-1, with D possibly being TRBD2 (5 bases). Germline-derived CDR1 and CDR2 are SGHNT and YYREEE (reference sequence). The CDR3 totals 13 residues. Between the trimmed V and J ends, which lost 3 bases and 8 bases, there was a span of 12 bases. CDR3 protein: CASSWESDDEQFF. The CDR3 nucleotides are TGTGCCAGCAGCTGGGAGTCAGACGATGAGCAGTTCTTC.

The genes are TRBV6-9 and TRBJ2-7, with TRBD1 matching 7 bases. Germline V gene lookup returns CDR1 MNHGY and CDR2 SVAAGI. CDR3 length equals 15 residues. V shed 2 bases and J 7 bases; nucleotides not matched to a gene: 11. CDR3 region: CASSYHADRFGEQYF. CDR3 coding DNA: TGTGCCAGCAGTTATCACGCGGACAGGTTTGGGGAGCAGTACTTC.

This clone was found a few times. This chain joins TRBV28 and TRBJ2-7; a possible D gene is TRBD2 (5 bases). Germline CDR1 is MDHEN and CDR2 is SYDVKM. Trimming cost V 2 bases and J 7 bases, with 9 bases left between them. CDR3 length: 12 residues. The CDR3 DNA reads as TGTGCCAGCAGTTTACCCTCGGGGGAGCAGTACTTC. The encoded protein is CASSLPSGEQYF.

The CDR3: CASTRGARNTEAFF. CDR3 DNA: TGTGCCAGCACTCGTGGGGCTCGCAACACTGAAGCTTTCTTT. The chain links TRBV9 to TRBJ1-1; TRBD1 might be the D (5 bases). CDR3 length: 14 amino acids. V gave up 6 bases and J gave up 2 bases, with 14 bases separating them. CDR1 is SGDLS and CDR2 is YYNGEE in the germline V gene.

The chain has TRBV4-2 and TRBJ1-1; D not resolved. V lost 0 bases and J 5 bases, leaving 16 bases between the germline ends. The CDR3 consists of 16 residues. Germline CDR1 is LGHNA and CDR2 is YNFKEQ. CDR3 sequence: CASSQDPFVPVTEAFF. DNA of the CDR3: TGTGCCAGCAGCCAAGACCCATTCGTGCCGGTAACTGAAGCTTTCTTT.

V gene TRBV6-1 combines with J gene TRBJ1-5, with D maybe TRBD1 (6 bases). The CDR3 is made up of 15 amino acids. The germline gives CDR1 MNHNS, CDR2 SASEGT. V was shortened by 0 bases and J by 6 bases, with 12 bases between the two germline ends. CDR3 region: CASSEASGDPQPQHF. The CDR3, as DNA: TGTGCCAGCAGTGAAGCGTCAGGGGATCCTCAGCCCCAGCATTTT.

This clone was seen more than once but under ten times. V and J are TRBV7-8 and TRBJ1-1; 7 bases align to TRBD1. J was trimmed by 2 bases and V by 8 bases; bases with no gene match: 11. The V gene's germline CDR1 is SGHVS and CDR2 FQNEAQ. The CDR3 length is 15 residues. This CDR3 is CASPKQTGINTEAFF. Written as DNA, the CDR3 is TGTGCCAGCCCGAAGCAGACAGGGATCAACACTGAAGCTTTCTTT.

The genes are TRBV14 and TRBJ1-6; the D gene is possibly TRBD1 (5 bases). CDR1 and CDR2 from the germline V gene are SGHDN and FVKESK. The V gene lost 5 bases and the J gene lost 10 bases, with 18 bases spanning the gap. The CDR3 covers 15 residues. This chain's CDR3 is CASSRDQGSYSPLHF. The CDR3 nucleotides are TGTGCCAGCAGCAGAGACCAGGGTTCGTACTCACCCCTCCACTTT.

The V call is TRBV19, the J call TRBJ2-7; weak D call: TRBD1 (5 bases). Trimming left V 5 bases short and J 5 bases short, with 16 bases between. The CDR3 contains 14 residues. Germline V gene data show CDR1 as LNHDA and CDR2 as SQIVND (reference sequence). CDR3 DNA: TGTGCCAGTAGTCTTCTCGGACAACCGCACGAGCAGTACTTC. Translation: CASSLLGQPHEQYF.

V and J are TRBV3-1 (or the pseudogene TRBV3-2) and TRBJ2-2, with TRBD1 matching over 10 bases. CDR1 LGHDT and CDR2 YNNKEL come from the germline V gene (reference sequence). The CDR3 runs to 15 residues. With 5 bases clipped from V and 3 bases from J, the junction kept 3 bases outside the gene matches. DNA for the CDR3: TGTGCCAGCAGCACTGGGACAGGGGACACCGGGGAGCTGTTTTTT. This translates into CASSTGTGDTGELFF.

The chain combines TRBV24-1 with TRBJ2-1; 9 bases map to TRBD2. After removal of 1 base from V and 8 bases from J, the junction contained 5 bases not matched to a gene. Germline CDR1 is KGHDR and CDR2 is SFDVKD. The CDR3 totals 15 residues. The CDR3 bases are TGTGCCACCAGTGATTTTGGGCGGGAGGGCGATGAGCAGTTCTTC. It yields the protein CATSDFGREGDEQFF.

The chain is built from TRBV5-4 and TRBJ2-7; 7 bases map to TRBD2. Germline CDR1 is SGHNT and CDR2 is YYREEE (reference sequence). Unmatched junction bases numbered 3, after V lost 0 bases and J lost 0 bases. The CDR3 sequence is 15 residues long. The CDR3 bases are TGTGCCAGCAGCTTGGAAGCGGGGAGCTCCTACGAGCAGTACTTC. This encodes CASSLEAGSSYEQYF.

In nucleotides, the CDR3 is TGCGCCAGCAGCCACCCGGGACAGAGCTCCTACGAGCAGTACTTC. Its translation is CASSHPGQSSYEQYF. The chain carries TRBV4-1 and TRBJ2-7; 7 bases are a match to TRBD1. Trimming at V came to 3 bases and at J to 0 bases, leaving 5 bases not matched to a gene. The CDR3 is made up of 15 amino acids. Germline V gene sequence: CDR1 MGHRA, CDR2 YSYEKL.

The gene calls are TRBV5-1 and TRBJ2-2; perhaps TRBD2 as D (5 bases). This CDR3 comprises 16 residues. V was shortened by 1 base and J by 6 bases, with 16 bases between the two germline ends. In germline, CDR1 is SGHRS, CDR2 YFSETQ. Here the CDR3 DNA reads TGCGCCAGCAGCTTGTCATTGGCTAGCTCTGCCGGGGAGCTGTTTTTT. Translation gives CASSLSLASSAGELFF.

The chain is built from TRBV19 and TRBJ2-3; D may be TRBD1 (5 bases). Germline values: CDR1 LNHDA, CDR2 SQIVND (reference sequence). This CDR3 comprises 14 residues. Trimming pared 3 bases from V and 6 bases from J, leaving 13 bases between. Here the CDR3 reads CASSISVGVDTQYF. DNA for the CDR3: TGTGCCAGTAGTATCTCGGTAGGGGTCGATACGCAGTATTTT.

The chain couples TRBV29-1 to TRBJ1-4; tentatively, D is TRBD1 (5 bases). V was trimmed by 7 bases and J by 8 bases, leaving 20 bases between them. Per the germline V gene, CDR1 is SQVTM and CDR2 is ANQGSEA. CDR3 length: 14 residues. CDR3 loop: CSADPGGGREKLFF. CDR3 bases: TGCAGCGCAGACCCGGGGGGAGGTCGGGAAAAACTGTTTTTT.

V gene TRBV27 combines with J gene TRBJ2-1; 9 positions agree with TRBD2. The CDR3 spans 17 residues. V gave up 6 bases and J gave up 8 bases; unmatched junction bases: 17. Per the germline V gene, CDR1 is MNHEY and CDR2 is SMNVEV (reference sequence). CDR3 protein: CASSAHHGLAKNYEQFF. The CDR3 DNA follows: TGTGCCAGCAGCGCGCACCACGGACTAGCGAAGAACTATGAGCAGTTCTTC.

The V call is TRBV27, the J call TRBJ2-1; a possible D gene is TRBD2 (6 bases). Germline V gives CDR1 MNHEY, CDR2 SMNVEV (reference sequence). The CDR3 has 19 residues. Trimming stripped 1 base from V and 3 bases from J, with 22 bases between. The CDR3 sequence is CASSLLGGWGNRGYNEQFF. The CDR3, as DNA: TGTGCCAGCAGTTTATTGGGAGGTTGGGGGAACCGGGGCTACAATGAGCAGTTCTTC.

The V call is TRBV27, the J call TRBJ2-7; 11 bases fit TRBD1. Germline V gives CDR1 MNHEY, CDR2 SMNVEV (reference sequence). J was trimmed by 2 bases and V by 2 bases; bases with no gene match: 2. This CDR3 is built from 15 residues. Here the CDR3 reads CASSLGTGGTYEQYF. The CDR3 DNA reads TGTGCCAGCAGTTTAGGGACAGGGGGTACCTACGAGCAGTACTTC.

The CDR3 nucleotides are TGCGCCAGCAGTCTAAAAACAGGGTTCGCTATAAGTGGCTACACCTTC. Translating gives CASSLKTGFAISGYTF. The gene calls are TRBV5-1 and TRBJ1-2, with D possibly being TRBD1 (6 bases). CDR1 SGHRS and CDR2 YFSETQ come from the germline V gene. The CDR3 spans 16 residues. Trimming stripped 5 bases from V and 7 bases from J, with 24 bases between.